The rows below give T cell receptor beta chains drawn from one sample of a study of blood T cell repertoires in COVID-19. Clones were read by immunoSEQ multiplex PCR, and TCRdb kept only the in-frame ones, dropping some. The sample holds 100,000 to 120,000 clones, less than 85% seen once. Sequences were obtained from peripheral blood. Receptors originate from a human donor in a cohort sampled during active COVID-19. Both conserved end residues are part of each CDR3. Each record gives: CDR3 DNA, CDR3 protein, J gene, D gene, V gene, CDR3 length, clone size. D genes are given only for firm matches. Clone size is shown for a subset of rows, as once, few, many or a class of expanded clone.

cdr3_nt: TGTGCCAGCAGTGCCGGGAGACACAATGAGCAGTTCTTC
cdr3_aa: CASSAGRHNEQFF
j_call: TRBJ2-1
d_call: NA
v_call: TRBV25-1
cdr3_length: 13
clone_size: NA

cdr3_nt: TGTGCCAGCAGCGCGGGACGCAGCTCCTACAATGAGCAGTTCTTC
cdr3_aa: CASSAGRSSYNEQFF
j_call: TRBJ2-1
d_call: NA
v_call: TRBV7-2
cdr3_length: 15
clone_size: once

cdr3_nt: TGTGCCAGCAGTTACTCGACTGCGTCTGAAGCTTTCTTT
cdr3_aa: CASSYSTASEAFF
j_call: TRBJ1-1
d_call: NA
v_call: TRBV6-6
cdr3_length: 13
clone_size: NA

cdr3_nt: TGCGCCAGCAGTGAGCCGGGACAGGGCGTCTACGAGCAGTACTTC
cdr3_aa: CASSEPGQGVYEQYF
j_call: TRBJ2-7
d_call: TRBD1
v_call: TRBV10-2
cdr3_length: 15
clone_size: NA

cdr3_nt: TGTGCCAGCAGCTTGGCCCCAGCGGCCGTTTTTGGTCGCAATCAGCCCCAGCATTTT
cdr3_aa: CASSLAPAAVFGRNQPQHF
j_call: TRBJ1-5
d_call: NA
v_call: TRBV5-5
cdr3_length: 19
clone_size: NA

cdr3_nt: TGTGCCAGCAGCTTAGCTGGGCCCTACAATGAGCAGTTCTTC
cdr3_aa: CASSLAGPYNEQFF
j_call: TRBJ2-1
d_call: NA
v_call: TRBV11-2
cdr3_length: 14
clone_size: NA

cdr3_nt: TGTGCCAGCAGCAACTTAAGACAGGGGGTTTACGAGCAGTACTTC
cdr3_aa: CASSNLRQGVYEQYF
j_call: TRBJ2-7
d_call: TRBD1
v_call: TRBV5-6
cdr3_length: 15
clone_size: NA

cdr3_nt: TGTGCCAGCAGCCCCCACGGACAGGCCGGGGGCAATCAGCCCCAGCATTTT
cdr3_aa: CASSPHGQAGGNQPQHF
j_call: TRBJ1-5
d_call: TRBD1
v_call: TRBV28
cdr3_length: 17
clone_size: NA

cdr3_nt: TGTGCCAGCAGCTTCTCAGGGGGCTACACCGGGGAGCTGTTTTTT
cdr3_aa: CASSFSGGYTGELFF
j_call: TRBJ2-2
d_call: TRBD1
v_call: TRBV5-4
cdr3_length: 15
clone_size: NA

cdr3_nt: TGTGCCAGCAGTGGGACAGTAGAGGGCTACGAGCAGTACTTC
cdr3_aa: CASSGTVEGYEQYF
j_call: TRBJ2-7
d_call: TRBD1
v_call: TRBV28
cdr3_length: 14
clone_size: NA

cdr3_nt: TGTGCCAGCAGCTTCCGGACTAGCGGGGAGATCTACGAGCAGTACTTC
cdr3_aa: CASSFRTSGEIYEQYF
j_call: TRBJ2-7
d_call: TRBD2
v_call: TRBV11-2
cdr3_length: 16
clone_size: NA

cdr3_nt: TGTGCCAGCAGTGAGACGACAGGGGGTCACTATGGCTACACCTTC
cdr3_aa: CASSETTGGHYGYTF
j_call: TRBJ1-2
d_call: TRBD1
v_call: TRBV6-1
cdr3_length: 15
clone_size: NA

cdr3_nt: TGTGCCAGCAGCTTCGCGGGGGCGCTTGGCTACACCTTC
cdr3_aa: CASSFAGALGYTF
j_call: TRBJ1-2
d_call: NA
v_call: TRBV7-2
cdr3_length: 13
clone_size: NA

cdr3_nt: TGTGCCAGCAGTTTATATAGGACACTTAGCAATCAGCCCCAGCATTTT
cdr3_aa: CASSLYRTLSNQPQHF
j_call: TRBJ1-5
d_call: NA
v_call: TRBV28
cdr3_length: 16
clone_size: NA

cdr3_nt: TGTGCCAGCAGGGGTGAACAGGGTCGAGAGACCCAGTACTTC
cdr3_aa: CASRGEQGRETQYF
j_call: TRBJ2-5
d_call: NA
v_call: TRBV5-4
cdr3_length: 14
clone_size: NA

cdr3_nt: TGTGCCAGCAGGCAAACAGGGGGCACTGAAGCTTTCTTT
cdr3_aa: CASRQTGGTEAFF
j_call: TRBJ1-1
d_call: TRBD1
v_call: TRBV27
cdr3_length: 13
clone_size: NA